The clone carrying this T cell receptor beta chain was picked up a small number of times. Its antigen is still unknown. This record comes from a study of chemoradiotherapy in HPV16-positive cancers. Findings of the study overall: Candidate HPV-specific clones and E7-related TCR motifs grew in tumor during treatment.

TCRdb's copy holds only in-frame clones and misses some; the assay was immunoSEQ multiplex PCR. The sample includes some 11,000 clones, around 68% seen only once; the top ten take roughly 17%. After removal of 1 base from V and 0 bases from J, the junction contained 6 bases not matched to a gene. Per the germline V gene, CDR1 is SGHVS and CDR2 is FNYEAQ. CDR3 size: 18 residues. The biological material was taken from a patient who underwent chemoradiotherapy. The J gene is TRBJ2-7, the V gene TRBV7-6; 13 bases agree with TRBD2. The sequence came from a human donor with HPV-associated anogenital cancer. The CDR3 DNA is TGTGCCAGCAGCTTAGTGGCCGGGACTAGCGGGAACTCCTACGAGCAGTACTTC. This sequence encodes CASSLVAGTSGNSYEQYF. Variable domain in full (rest from reference TRBV7-6 and TRBJ2-7): GAGVSQSPRYKVTKRGQDVALRCDPISGHVSLYWYRQALGQGPEFLTYFNYEAQQDKSGLPNDRFSAERPEGSISTLTIQRTEQRDSAMYRCASSLVAGTSGNSYEQYFGPGTRLTVT.